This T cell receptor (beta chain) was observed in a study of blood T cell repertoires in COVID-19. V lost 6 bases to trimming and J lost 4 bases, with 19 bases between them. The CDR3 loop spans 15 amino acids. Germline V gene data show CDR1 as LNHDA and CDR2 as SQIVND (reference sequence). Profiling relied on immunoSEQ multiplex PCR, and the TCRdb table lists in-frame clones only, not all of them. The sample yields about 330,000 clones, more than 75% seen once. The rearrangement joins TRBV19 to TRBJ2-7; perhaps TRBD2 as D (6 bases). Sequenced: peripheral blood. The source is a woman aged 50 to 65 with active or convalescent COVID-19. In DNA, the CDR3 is TGTGCCAGTAGCCTTGAGGGCGGGGTTTTTTACGAGCAGTACTTC. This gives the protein CASSLEGGVFYEQYF.